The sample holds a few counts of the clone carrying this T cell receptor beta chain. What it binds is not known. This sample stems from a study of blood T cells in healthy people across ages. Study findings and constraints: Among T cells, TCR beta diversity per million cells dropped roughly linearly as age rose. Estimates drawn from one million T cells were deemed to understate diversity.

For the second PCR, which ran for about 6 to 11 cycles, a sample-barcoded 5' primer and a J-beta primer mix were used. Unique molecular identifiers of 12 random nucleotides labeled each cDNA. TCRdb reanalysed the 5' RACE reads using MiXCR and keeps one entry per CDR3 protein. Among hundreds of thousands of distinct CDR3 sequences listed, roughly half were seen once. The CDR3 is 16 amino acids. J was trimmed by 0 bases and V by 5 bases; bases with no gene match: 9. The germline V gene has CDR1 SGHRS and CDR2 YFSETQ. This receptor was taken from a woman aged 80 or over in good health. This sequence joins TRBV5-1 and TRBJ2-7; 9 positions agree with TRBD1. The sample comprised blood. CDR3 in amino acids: CASRDPGTGNSYEQYF. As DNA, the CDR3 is TGCGCCAGCAGGGACCCCGGGACAGGGAACTCCTACGAGCAGTACTTC.